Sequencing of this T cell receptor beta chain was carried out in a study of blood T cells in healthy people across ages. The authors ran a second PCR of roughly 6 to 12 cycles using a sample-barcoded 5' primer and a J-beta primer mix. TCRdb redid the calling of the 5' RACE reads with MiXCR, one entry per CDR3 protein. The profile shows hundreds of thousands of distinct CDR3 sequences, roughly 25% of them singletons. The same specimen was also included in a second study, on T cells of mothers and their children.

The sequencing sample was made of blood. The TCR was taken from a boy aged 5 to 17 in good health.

For the CDR3, the DNA is TGTGCCAGCACCCGAGCAGGGGGCCCTCAGGAGCAGTACTTC. It yields the protein CASTRAGGPQEQYF. The J gene is TRBJ2-7, the V gene TRBV28; 8 bases are shared with TRBD1. The V gene end was trimmed by 7 bases and the J gene end by 7 bases; junction bases not matched to a gene: 12. This CDR3 has 14 amino acids. CDR1 MDHEN and CDR2 SYDVKM come from the germline V gene.